The rows below give T cell receptor beta chains drawn from one sample of a study of shared clonotypes between healthy human individuals. Only in-frame clones appear in the TCRdb table, and some are missing; sequencing was by immunoSEQ multiplex PCR. The profile covers hundreds of thousands of clones, with about 85% appearing a single time and approximately 13% taken by the ten largest. Source material: PBMCs. The receptors shown here come from a woman between 40 and 50 years old in good health. Some clones in this sample may be carry-over from other donors' samples. Both conserved end residues are part of each CDR3. A D gene is named only where the DNA matches it firmly. Rows give clone size only sometimes, using once, few, many, or a class for an expanded clone.

j_call clone_size v_call d_call cdr3_nt cdr3_aa
TRBJ1-3 NA TRBV19 NA TGTGCCAGTAGTATCCAATTAACTGGAAACACCATATATTTT CASSIQLTGNTIYF
TRBJ1-1 NA TRBV5-4 TRBD1 TGTGCCAGCAGCCGGGACCGGACAGGGGACACTGAAGCTTTCTTT CASSRDRTGDTEAFF
TRBJ1-5 few TRBV5-8 NA TGTGCCAGCAGCTTTGAGCGGAACCAGCCCCAGCATTTT CASSFERNQPQHF
TRBJ1-2 NA TRBV5-6 NA TGTGCCAGCAGCTTGCGGGGCGACTATGGCTACACCTTC CASSLRGDYGYTF
TRBJ2-6 NA TRBV2 NA TGTGCCAGCCATGTTCCTGGGGCCAACGTCCTGACTTTC CASHVPGANVLTF
TRBJ1-2 NA TRBV11-2 NA TGTGCCAGCAGTGAGATGTCATTTCGGAACGTCGACCATGGCTACACCTTC CASSEMSFRNVDHGYTF
TRBJ1-1 once TRBV18 TRBD1 TGTGCCAGCTCACCCGTGCCCCAACCAACAGGGGTGGCTTTCTTT CASSPVPQPTGVAFF
TRBJ2-7 NA TRBV18 TRBD1 TGTGCCAGCTCACCACGGACCGTCCGGGACAGGGCATCCGAGCAGTACTTC CASSPRTVRDRASEQYF
TRBJ2-7 NA TRBV19 NA TGTGCCAGTAGTCCGGCCAGAACCTACGAGCAGTACTTC CASSPARTYEQYF
TRBJ1-2 few TRBV30 NA TGTGCCTGGAGTGACACCTATGGCTACACCTTC CAWSDTYGYTF
TRBJ2-7 once TRBV7-3 NA TGTGCCAGCAGCGCCCCGTCGAGAGAGCAGTACTTC CASSAPSREQYF
TRBJ1-1 NA TRBV7-2 NA TGTGCCAGCAGCTTAAAGCACACCCTGAACACTGAAGCTTTCTTT CASSLKHTLNTEAFF
TRBJ2-3 NA TRBV2 NA TGTGCCAGCAGTGAAAGACTGATCACAGATACGCAGTATTTT CASSERLITDTQYF
TRBJ2-4 NA TRBV4-2 NA TGTGCCAGCAGCCAAGATCGGAACCTAAACATTCAGTACTTC CASSQDRNLNIQYF
TRBJ2-2 once TRBV5-1 NA TGCGCCAGCAGCTTGTCCGTGTCGAACACCGGGGAGCTGTTTTTT CASSLSVSNTGELFF
TRBJ1-4 few TRBV28 TRBD1 TGTGCCAGCAGTCAGACAGGGACTAATGAAAAACTGTTTTTT CASSQTGTNEKLFF
TRBJ1-5 few TRBV18 NA TGTGCCAGCTCACCAACGGGGAGTGGGGTTCAGCCCCAGCATTTT CASSPTGSGVQPQHF